These 28 T cell receptor beta chains came from one sample sequenced in a study of blood T cell repertoires in COVID-19. Profiled with immunoSEQ multiplex PCR; TCRdb holds only in-frame clones, not every one. Of 150,000 to 200,000 clones detected, roughly 85% appear once; the ten largest clones hold about 9.6%. The sample consisted of peripheral blood. These receptors were obtained from a man over 45 with active or convalescent COVID-19.

The chain links TRBV29-1 to TRBJ2-5; 8 nucleotides match TRBD1. Germline CDR1 is SQVTM and CDR2 is ANQGSEA. The CDR3 is made up of 15 amino acids. V shed 7 bases, J shed 2 bases, and the junction held 12 bases outside the gene matches. CDR3 amino acids: CSARPTGATQETQYF. CDR3 nucleotides: TGCAGCGCCCGACCGACAGGGGCGACTCAAGAGACCCAGTACTTC.

This clone appeared a single time. The chain combines TRBV2 with TRBJ1-5; D is perhaps TRBD1 (5 bases). Germline loops: CDR1 SNHLY, CDR2 FYNNEI. The CDR3 sequence is 14 residues long. V was shortened by 9 bases and J by 3 bases, with 15 bases between the two germline ends. This chain's CDR3 is CASSRGGPNQPQHF. DNA for the CDR3: TGTGCCAGTAGCCGGGGGGGACCCAATCAGCCCCAGCATTTT.

The J gene is TRBJ2-5, the V gene TRBV7-9; 7 nucleotides match TRBD1. The J segment lost 2 bases and the V segment lost 1 base, leaving 4 bases of the junction unmatched. The CDR3 has 15 amino acids. Germline V gene lookup returns CDR1 SEHNR and CDR2 FQNEAQ (reference sequence). CDR3 sequence reads: CASSLGDRQQETQYF. For the CDR3, the DNA is TGTGCCAGCAGCTTAGGGGACAGACAGCAAGAGACCCAGTACTTC.

J is TRBJ2-3 and V is TRBV6-4; maybe TRBD1 (5 bases). V lost 2 bases and J 6 bases, leaving 9 bases between the germline ends. CDR3 length: 13 residues. Germline loops: CDR1 MRHNA, CDR2 SNTAGT. In nucleotides, the CDR3 is TGTGCCAGCAGTGACGGGGCGTGGGATACGCAGTATTTT. It specifies CASSDGAWDTQYF.

The gene calls are TRBV4-2 and TRBJ2-1; the match to TRBD2 covers 10 bases. In germline, CDR1 is LGHNA, CDR2 YNFKEQ. V shed 6 bases, J shed 3 bases, and the junction held 5 bases outside the gene matches. The CDR3 loop spans 15 amino acids. The CDR3 nucleotides are TGTGCCAGCAGTCCCGGGACTAGCGACTACAATGAGCAGTTCTTC. Protein product: CASSPGTSDYNEQFF.

This clone has only a few counts. The gene calls are TRBV6-6 and TRBJ1-2; a possible D gene is TRBD1 (5 bases). In germline, CDR1 is MNHNY, CDR2 SVGAGI (reference sequence). The CDR3 consists of 15 residues. With 2 bases removed from V and 3 bases from J, the gap between germline ends came to 13 bases. CDR3 in DNA: TGTGCCAGCAGTTACGCGGAAGGGACTTACTATGGCTACACCTTC. It specifies CASSYAEGTYYGYTF.

The chain combines TRBV21-1 with TRBJ2-1; the table's D gene call, TRBD1, was not cross checked with the DNA. TRBV21-1 is a known pseudogene. The CDR3 has 12 amino acids. DNA of the CDR3: TGTGCCAGCAGCAGGGGGCGCAATGAGCAGTTCTTC. Translating it yields CASSRGRNEQFF.

The genes are TRBV25-1 and TRBJ1-1, with 7 bases fitting TRBD1. The CDR3 runs to 15 residues. V shed 5 bases and J 4 bases; nucleotides not matched to a gene: 10. CDR1 and CDR2 (germline): MGHDK, SYGVNS. CDR3 sequence: CASSRRSGGSTEAFF. The DNA of the CDR3 is TGTGCCAGCAGTCGCCGATCAGGGGGGAGCACTGAAGCTTTCTTT.

The chain combines TRBV10-3 with TRBJ2-1; weak D call: TRBD1 (6 bases). Germline CDR1 is ENHRY and CDR2 is SYGVKD. The CDR3 contains 15 residues. Trimming pared 7 bases from V and 5 bases from J, leaving 18 bases between. The CDR3 loop reads CAIKIQGSGNNEQFF. The CDR3 bases are TGTGCCATCAAGATACAGGGTAGTGGTAACAATGAGCAGTTCTTC.

The rearrangement links TRBV7-5 to TRBJ2-5; the table assigns TRBD2, which was not confirmed against the DNA. TRBV7-5 constitutes a pseudogene. The CDR3 covers 16 residues. In DNA, the CDR3 is TGTGTCAGAAGCTTGTGGGGGCGCGGGGGCCCGGAGACCCAGTACTTC. It encodes CVRSLWGRGGPETQYF.

This clone was counted once. The CDR3: CAWQTGGSNYGYTF. In DNA form, the CDR3 reads TGTGCCTGGCAAACCGGAGGTTCTAACTATGGCTACACCTTC. This chain links TRBV30 with TRBJ1-2; no reliable D call. Looked up from germline, CDR1 is GTSNPN and CDR2 is SVGIG (reference sequence). With 5 bases removed from V and 0 bases from J, the gap between germline ends came to 13 bases. The CDR3 length is 14 residues.

The rearrangement links TRBV6-5 to TRBJ2-7; no reliable D call. CDR1 is MNHEY and CDR2 is SVGAGI in the germline V gene. The CDR3 spans 13 residues. V lost 6 bases, J lost 0 bases, and 9 bases lay in between. CDR3 in DNA: TGTGCCAGCAGCCAGGCTAACTCCTACGAGCAGTACTTC. It yields the protein CASSQANSYEQYF.

This clone was seen only once. V gene TRBV24-1 combines with J gene TRBJ2-3, with 7 bases lining up with TRBD1. This CDR3 is built from 15 residues. Germline CDR1 KGHDR, CDR2 SFDVKD. The V gene end was trimmed by 3 bases and the J gene end by 7 bases; junction bases not matched to a gene: 9. The CDR3, as DNA: TGTGCCACCAGTGATCCGGGACAGACAGACCATACGCAGTATTTT. Translating it yields CATSDPGQTDHTQYF.

J is TRBJ2-1 and V is TRBV5-5, with 9 bases lining up with TRBD2. There are 15 residues in the CDR3. Germline CDR1 is SGHKS and CDR2 is YYEKEE (reference sequence). The ends lost 0 bases at V and 6 bases at J; junction bases unmatched: 4. DNA for the CDR3: TGTGCCAGCAGCTTGGTGGTTAGCGGGAGCAATGAGCAGTTCTTC. This translates into CASSLVVSGSNEQFF.

The J gene is TRBJ2-1, the V gene TRBV3-1 (or the pseudogene TRBV3-2), with 10 bases matching TRBD2. Germline V gene lookup returns CDR1 LGHDT and CDR2 YNNKEL (reference sequence). This CDR3 comprises 16 residues. V trimming: 0 bases; J trimming: 6 bases; junction bases outside the gene matches: 5. CDR3 nucleotide sequence: TGTGCCAGCAGCCAAGATCTCCTAGCGGGAGCCAATGAGCAGTTCTTC. Amino acids: CASSQDLLAGANEQFF.

This chain uses TRBV7-7 with TRBJ2-5, with 7 bases identical to TRBD1. V was clipped by 5 bases and J by 2 bases; unmatched bases: 8. This CDR3 spans 15 amino acids. Per germline, CDR1 SSHAT and CDR2 FNYEAQ (reference sequence). DNA of the CDR3: TGTGCCAGCAGCGTCACAGGGGCCGGTCAAGAGACCCAGTACTTC. Protein sequence: CASSVTGAGQETQYF. The whole variable domain, remainder taken from reference TRBV7-7 and TRBJ2-5, is GAGVSQSPRYKVTKRGQDVTLRCDPISSHATLYWYQQALGQGPEFLTYFNYEAQPDKSGLPSDRFSAERPEGSISTLTIQRTEQRDSAMYRCASSVTGAGQETQYFGPGTRLLVL.

The CDR3 protein is CSVAMPMNTEAFF. CDR3 sequence (DNA): TGCAGCGTTGCGATGCCTATGAACACTGAAGCTTTCTTT. V is TRBV29-1 and J is TRBJ1-1; no clear D. The length of the CDR3 is 13 residues. The V end was cut by 4 bases, the J end by 0 bases, with 9 bases between. Germline-derived CDR1 and CDR2 are SQVTM and ANQGSEA.

Only one count was recorded for this clone. The chain employs TRBV9 and TRBJ1-5; D is undetermined. The CDR3 sequence is 15 residues long. The germline CDR1 and CDR2 sequences are SGDLS and YYNGEE. The ends were cut back, 0 bases at V and 9 bases at J, with 16 bases in the middle. CDR3 amino acids: CASSVGTGGSGPQHF. The CDR3 bases are TGTGCCAGCAGCGTAGGGACGGGAGGTTCCGGGCCCCAGCATTTT.

V gene TRBV3-1 (or the pseudogene TRBV3-2) combines with J gene TRBJ1-5, with a tentative D call TRBD1 (6 bases). In germline, CDR1 is LGHDT, CDR2 YNNKEL (reference sequence). The CDR3 covers 15 residues. Trimming stripped 2 bases from V and 4 bases from J, with 12 bases between. The chain's CDR3 is CASSQQQGGNQPQHF. The DNA for the CDR3 is TGTGCCAGCAGCCAACAACAGGGTGGGAATCAGCCCCAGCATTTT.

The rearrangement joins TRBV5-1 to TRBJ1-3; D gene unclear. CDR3 length: 16 amino acids. Trimming took off 0 bases at V and 1 base at J, with 11 bases between the two ends. Looked up from germline, CDR1 is SGHRS and CDR2 is YFSETQ. CDR3 protein: CASSLDTPRSGNTIYF. CDR3 in DNA: TGCGCCAGCAGCTTGGACACTCCTAGGTCTGGAAACACCATATATTTT.

The CDR3 nucleotides read TGCGCCAGCAGTGAACTAGCGGGGGGGGGTGAGCAGTTCTTC. Its translation: CASSELAGGGEQFF. The gene calls are TRBV10-2 and TRBJ2-1, with 13 bases lining up with TRBD2. Germline CDR1 and CDR2: WSHSY and SAAADI. The CDR3 is 14 amino acids. With 3 bases clipped from V and 9 bases from J, the junction kept 2 bases outside the gene matches.

This clone appeared a few times. The chain has TRBV7-6 and TRBJ2-2; the match to TRBD1 covers 8 bases. V dropped 1 base and J dropped 11; count of bases not matched to a gene: 15. The CDR3 extends over 17 amino acids. Per the germline V gene, CDR1 is SGHVS and CDR2 is FNYEAQ. The CDR3 sequence: CASSLEATGTGFGELFF. CDR3 coding DNA: TGTGCCAGCAGCTTAGAGGCTACCGGGACAGGATTCGGCGAGCTGTTTTTT.

V and J are TRBV28 and TRBJ2-7; 10 nucleotides line up with TRBD2. The germline CDR1 and CDR2 sequences are MDHEN and SYDVKM. The V segment lost 2 bases and the J segment 4 bases; nucleotides outside the gene matches: 5. This CDR3 contains 15 residues. In DNA form, the CDR3 reads TGTGCCAGCAGTTTAAGCGGGGGGGCCGGTTACGAGCAGTACTTC. It translates to CASSLSGGAGYEQYF. Based on the CDR3 plus reference TRBV28 and TRBJ2-7, the full variable domain is DVKVTQSSRYLVKRTGEKVFLECVQDMDHENMFWYRQDPGLGLRLIYFSYDVKMKEKGDIPEGYSVSREKKERFSLILESASTNQTSMYLCASSLSGGAGYEQYFGPGTRLTVT.

This clone was seen just once. The chain has TRBV11-2 and TRBJ1-2; 7 bases align to TRBD1. CDR1 SGHAT and CDR2 FQNNGV come from the germline V gene. V shed 0 bases, J shed 13 bases, and the junction held 5 bases outside the gene matches. The length of the CDR3 is 12 residues. DNA for the CDR3: TGTGCCAGCAGCTTAGACAGGGGGGAGTGCACCTTC. This encodes CASSLDRGECTF.

The chain carries TRBV2 and TRBJ2-5; TRBD1 aligns across 8 bases. J lost 5 bases, V lost 8 bases, and 7 bases had no gene match. The CDR3 is 13 amino acids. Germline V CDR1 and CDR2: SNHLY, FYNNEI. This chain's CDR3 is CASYDRGRETQYF. The DNA for the CDR3 is TGTGCCAGCTACGACAGGGGCAGGGAGACCCAGTACTTC.

The rearrangement links TRBV2 to TRBJ1-4; D may be TRBD1 (6 bases). Trimming took off 1 base at V and 6 bases at J, with 9 bases between the two ends. Germline V gives CDR1 SNHLY, CDR2 FYNNEI. This CDR3 is 14 amino acids long. CDR3 residues: CASSEGTAYEKLFF. The CDR3 coding sequence is TGTGCCAGCAGTGAAGGGACAGCATATGAAAAACTGTTTTTT.

This clone was seen a single time. The rearrangement links TRBV5-4 to TRBJ2-3; D might be TRBD1 (5 bases). This CDR3 contains 14 residues. The germline gives CDR1 SGHNT, CDR2 YYREEE (reference sequence). Deletions cut 0 bases from V and 6 bases from J, with 11 bases between. DNA for the CDR3: TGTGCCAGCAGCTTGGGGCAGGGTTTTGATACGCAGTATTTT. Translating gives CASSLGQGFDTQYF.

This clone appeared a single time. This rearrangement joins TRBV7-9 to TRBJ2-7, with 10 bases aligning to TRBD2. The CDR3 consists of 15 residues. Trimming cost V 4 bases and J 5 bases; bases outside gene matches: 8. Germline assignment: CDR1 SEHNR and CDR2 FQNEAQ (reference sequence). For the CDR3, the DNA is TGTGCCAGCAGCTGGGGAGCGGGGGGGCCGAACGAGCAGTACTTC. Amino acids: CASSWGAGGPNEQYF.